One and the same sample provided the 18 T cell receptor beta chains below, sequenced in a study of response to subunit inactivated influenza vaccine. TCRdb independently ran MiXCR on the RT-PCR reads; one entry per CDR3 protein. The sample comprises about 170,000 distinct CDR3 sequences, less than 15% of which are singletons, and about 29% rests with the top ten. Separately, the same data were catalogued under a study of T cells expressing NK-cell markers. According to that study: cDNA encoding TCR beta was synthesized via 5'RACE template switching incorporating UMIs.

The material was CD8+ T cells sorted from PBMCs, obtained 11 to 12 days after vaccination. These receptors were collected from a man aged 50 to 59 who received an inactivated influenza vaccine.

The CDR3 DNA follows: TGCAGCGTCCCTCTAGCGGGAGTTCCACCGGGTACGCAGTATTTT. Its protein is CSVPLAGVPPGTQYF. This chain joins TRBV29-1 and TRBJ2-3, with 10 bases identical to TRBD2. V lost 6 bases, J lost 8 bases, and 14 bases stayed unmatched. The CDR3 covers 15 residues. The germline V gene encodes CDR1 SQVTM and CDR2 ANQGSEA.

The CDR3 bases are TGTGCCAGCAGTTACTCTACGGCAGGGGACGATACGCAGTATTTT. Translation gives CASSYSTAGDDTQYF. The V call is TRBV6-5, the J call TRBJ2-3, with D possibly TRBD1 on 6 matching bases. The germline CDR1 and CDR2 sequences are MNHEY and SVGAGI. V gave up 0 bases and J gave up 6 bases, with 13 bases separating them. This CDR3 contains 15 residues.

The chain carries TRBV12-3 or TRBV12-4 and TRBJ2-1, with D unresolved. V lost 8 bases and J lost 8, with 16 bases in between. The CDR3 is 13 amino acids. CDR3 nucleotides: TGTGCCAGCGCCTCTGACGCAGTCCATGAGCAGTTCTTC. Protein product: CASASDAVHEQFF.

This clonotype was found a few times. The J gene is TRBJ1-1, the V gene TRBV28, with D hard to call. CDR1 is MDHEN, CDR2 SYDVKM, per germline. The CDR3 consists of 14 residues. V lost 1 base, J lost 2 bases, and 8 bases lay in between. As DNA, the CDR3 is TGTGCCAGCAGTTTATTCCGGGGAAACACTGAAGCTTTCTTT. Its translation: CASSLFRGNTEAFF.

This clonotype was found a few times. This chain joins TRBV27 and TRBJ2-2; no clear D gene. The CDR3 extends over 18 amino acids. Per the germline V gene, CDR1 is MNHEY and CDR2 is SMNVEV (reference sequence). Trimming shortened V by 0 bases and J by 2 bases, and 16 bases separated the two germline ends. CDR3 DNA: TGTGCCAGCAGTTTATCCGGAGCCTTCCTTTTTAACACCGGGGAGCTGTTTTTT. It is translated as CASSLSGAFLFNTGELFF.

The chain joins TRBV6-1 to TRBJ2-3; D may be TRBD2 (5 bases). The germline V gene has CDR1 MNHNS and CDR2 SASEGT. This CDR3 contains 15 residues. V was pared by 2 bases and J by 2 bases, with 11 bases between. The CDR3 coding sequence is TGTGCCAGCAGTGAACCGGGATCTTCCACAGATACGCAGTATTTT. Protein product: CASSEPGSSTDTQYF.

A few counts support this clonotype. The V call is TRBV4-2, the J call TRBJ2-7; TRBD1 aligns across 9 bases. V shed 0 bases, J shed 4 bases, and the junction held 4 bases outside the gene matches. Per germline, CDR1 LGHNA and CDR2 YNFKEQ. CDR3 length: 15 amino acids. The CDR3 DNA reads as TGTGCCAGCAGCCAAGATGGACAGGGGAGTTACGAGCAGTACTTC. It yields the protein CASSQDGQGSYEQYF.

Ten or more counts support this clonotype. J is TRBJ2-3 and V is TRBV12-3 or TRBV12-4; D gene unclear. The CDR3 has 12 amino acids. V was trimmed by 1 base and J by 1 base, leaving 0 bases between them. CDR3 DNA sequence: TGTGCCAGCAGTTTAGGCACAGATACGCAGTATTTT. Protein: CASSLGTDTQYF.

The J gene is TRBJ2-1, the V gene TRBV7-9, with TRBD2 identical over 8 bases. The CDR3 runs to 16 residues. The V segment lost 4 bases and the J segment 6 bases; nucleotides outside the gene matches: 11. Germline CDR1 reads SEHNR; CDR2 reads FQNEAQ (reference sequence). CDR3 loop: CASSSAAGLVFNEQFF. The CDR3 nucleotides are TGTGCCAGCAGCTCCGCCGCGGGACTAGTGTTCAATGAGCAGTTCTTC.

This clonotype was detected a few times. The chain has TRBV6-1 and TRBJ2-2; tentatively, D is TRBD2 (5 bases). Between the trimmed V and J ends, which lost 5 bases and 1 base, there was a span of 11 bases. This CDR3 comprises 15 residues. Per germline, CDR1 MNHNS and CDR2 SASEGT. The CDR3 spells CASSRRAVNTGELFF. CDR3 DNA sequence: TGTGCCAGCAGTCGGCGGGCGGTGAACACCGGGGAGCTGTTTTTT.

This clonotype was observed a handful of times. This CDR3 reads CAISESSYEQYF. CDR3 in DNA: TGTGCCATCAGTGAGTCGAGCTACGAGCAGTACTTC. The chain is built from TRBV10-3 and TRBJ2-7; no clear D. This CDR3 comprises 12 residues. V was pared by 0 bases and J by 3 bases, with 3 bases between. The germline gives CDR1 ENHRY, CDR2 SYGVKD.

CDR3 coding DNA: TGTGCCACCACCTACCGACATCCAGACAGGGGAAACACCGGGGAGCTGTTTTTT. Amino acid sequence: CATTYRHPDRGNTGELFF. The chain links TRBV24-1 to TRBJ2-2; the match to TRBD1 covers 8 bases. Germline lookup yields CDR1 KGHDR and CDR2 SFDVKD. Unmatched junction bases numbered 15, after V lost 8 bases and J lost 2 bases. The length of the CDR3 is 18 residues.

The V and J genes are TRBV29-1 and TRBJ2-3; D call uncertain. Between the trimmed V and J ends, which lost 3 bases and 0 bases, there was a span of 10 bases. The CDR3 has 14 amino acids. CDR1 is SQVTM and CDR2 is ANQGSEA in the germline V gene. CDR3 coding DNA: TGCAGCGTTGACGCAGATTCTAGCACAGATACGCAGTATTTT. It encodes CSVDADSSTDTQYF.

A few counts support this clonotype. In DNA form, the CDR3 reads TGTGCCAGCAGCTCCCCGGGACTAGCGGGATTCAATGAGCAGTTCTTC. Amino acid sequence: CASSSPGLAGFNEQFF. V and J are TRBV13 and TRBJ2-1; 13 nucleotides agree with TRBD2. Germline V CDR1 and CDR2: PRHDT, FYEKMQ (reference sequence). V lost 4 bases to trimming and J lost 6 bases; unmatched junction nucleotides: 6. The CDR3 runs to 16 residues.

The V and J genes are TRBV4-1 and TRBJ2-3, with no clear D. V lost 1 base, J lost 2 bases, and 19 bases lay in between. Germline-derived CDR1 and CDR2 are MGHRA and YSYEKL. CDR3 length: 18 residues. In nucleotides, the CDR3 is TGCGCCAGCAGCCAAGTACCCGCCGAAGGAAGCCTCACAGATACGCAGTATTTT. This gives the protein CASSQVPAEGSLTDTQYF.

The table lists this clonotype with a few counts. This chain links TRBV27 with TRBJ2-7; TRBD2 matches 10 bases. Germline CDR1 reads MNHEY; CDR2 reads SMNVEV (reference sequence). J lost 4 bases, V lost 2 bases, and 11 bases had no gene match. The CDR3 consists of 17 residues. CDR3 sequence reads: CASSLLPRGLAAYEQYF. The CDR3 coding sequence is TGTGCCAGCAGTTTACTACCCCGTGGACTAGCGGCGTACGAGCAGTACTTC.

The chain uses TRBV28 and TRBJ2-1, with TRBD2 matching over 14 bases. Per germline, CDR1 MDHEN and CDR2 SYDVKM. The trim removed 5 bases at V and 10 bases at J, leaving 7 bases unmatched. This CDR3 contains 15 residues. DNA of the CDR3: TGTGCCAGCAGTCACCAAAGGACTAGCGGGAGGGAGCAGTTCTTC. It translates to CASSHQRTSGREQFF.

The table lists this clonotype with a few counts. The rearrangement links TRBV7-9 to TRBJ1-2; 7 nucleotides agree with TRBD1. The germline V gene has CDR1 SEHNR and CDR2 FQNEAQ (reference sequence). The J segment lost 4 bases and the V segment lost 3 bases, leaving 2 bases of the junction unmatched. The CDR3 contains 13 residues. CDR3 nucleotides: TGTGCCAGCAGCTTCCGGGACAGCTATGGCTACACCTTC. Protein: CASSFRDSYGYTF. The full variable domain, with the rest looked up from reference TRBV7-9 and TRBJ1-2, is DTGVSQNPRHKITKRGQNVTFRCDPISEHNRLYWYRQTLGQGPEFLTYFQNEAQLEKSRLLSDRFSAERPKGSFSTLEIQRTEQGDSAMYLCASSFRDSYGYTFGSGTRLTVV.